This TCR beta chain was identified in a study of human T cells and chemical hapten exposure. Study in general: A roughly 2 cm by roughly 2 cm inner upper arm patch received 2% DPC for sensitization. TCR yields per sample varied, mainly owing to small pooled library volume differences. Study results and limitations: With regard to DPC sensitization, TCRs above 1 in 1000 frequency did not change.

This clonotype was detected a few times. Antigen: not known. As for time point: patch test 1, 2 weeks after DPC sensitization. As to treatment: therapeutic diphenylcyclopropenone sensitization with weekly scalp DPC. From the RACE reads, TCRdb called clonotypes with MiXCR, one entry per CDR3 protein. This table holds 65,000 to 85,000 distinct CDR3 sequences, approximately 12% found once. This CDR3 spans 16 amino acids. V was shortened by 4 bases and J by 0 bases, with 15 bases between the two germline ends. The source material was whole blood, sampled in connection with sensitization to the hapten diphenylcyclopropenone (DPC). This TCR was sampled from a woman aged 55-69 years with alopecia areata. Some clones in this sample may be carry-over from other donors' samples. The chain has TRBV23-1 and TRBJ1-1; TRBD1 might be the D (6 bases). TRBV23-1 is an ORF for which the function is uncertain. The CDR3 reads CASSLPGAGMNTEAFF. The CDR3 DNA sequence: TGCGCCAGCAGTCTGCCGGGGGCGGGTATGAACACTGAAGCTTTCTTT.